The 8 T cell receptor beta chains below all came from one sample that was sequenced in a study of CD8 T cells in ankylosing spondylitis (dated by TCRdb to about 2017). Results and caveats for the whole study, not just this receptor: A TCR beta motif of 8 or 9 highly homologous amino acid variants appeared characteristic of blood from ankylosing spondylitis patients.

Library generation was performed with 5' RACE. The instrument was an Illumina HiSeq 2500. The public reads were reanalyzed by TCRdb: fastp trimming at Q25, MiXCR alignment, in-frame beta chains only. Entries that share a CDR3 protein sequence are merged under the most common genes and DNA. The sample includes about 480,000 distinct CDR3 sequences, with roughly 15% observed a single time. The ten largest account for approximately 1% of the sample. These receptors are not linked to any known antigen. The sequencing sample was made of blood, either unsorted or a sorted T cell fraction (not recorded which). Receptors originate from a male donor with ankylosing spondylitis.

Worth noting for this clonotype: One junction end does not reproduce the germline sequence, and a read error may be involved. V usage is TRBV20-1 and J usage is TRBJ1-1, with TRBD1 as a possible D gene (5 bases). The CDR3 runs 17 residues. CDR1 DFQATT and CDR2 SNEGSKA come from the germline V gene (reference sequence). The CDR3 region is CCARDRLRGSQNTEAFF. In nucleotides, the CDR3 is TGCTGTGCTAGAGATCGGTTGAGGGGCAGCCAGAACACTGAAGCTTTCTTT.

The chain recombines TRBV5-1 with TRBJ2-3; tentatively, D is TRBD2 (6 bases). With 4 bases removed from V and 4 bases from J, the gap between germline ends came to 16 bases. The CDR3 consists of 15 residues. Per germline, CDR1 SGHRS and CDR2 YFSETQ. The CDR3 DNA is TGCGCCAGCAGCCCCGCTAGCGTATGGTCAGATACGCAGTATTTT. Amino acid sequence: CASSPASVWSDTQYF.

The chain joins TRBV20-1 to TRBJ1-5; tentative D call: TRBD1 (5 bases). Germline assignment: CDR1 DFQATT and CDR2 SNEGSKA (reference sequence). The CDR3 is 13 residues long. Trimming shortened V by 5 bases and J by 3 bases, and 11 bases separated the two germline ends. This CDR3 reads CSAVDSSNQPQHF. The CDR3 bases are TGCAGTGCTGTCGACAGCTCCAATCAGCCCCAGCATTTT.

This clonotype was picked up many times. This sequence joins TRBV7-2 and TRBJ2-3; TRBD1 matches 7 bases. From germline, CDR1 is SGHTA and CDR2 FQGNSA. The CDR3 has 16 residues. V lost 4 bases and J lost 4; bases outside the gene matches: 11. CDR3 bases: TGTGCCAGCAGCTCAGAGACAGGGCGTAAGGCAGATACGCAGTATTTT. As protein: CASSSETGRKADTQYF.

The chain uses TRBV2 and TRBJ2-4; TRBD1 or TRBD2 may be the D gene (5 bases each). CDR1 SNHLY and CDR2 FYNNEI come from the germline V gene. This CDR3 is 14 amino acids long. The ends were cut back, 6 bases at V and 5 bases at J, with 14 bases in the middle. The chain's CDR3 is CASRGETTENIQYF. DNA for the CDR3: TGTGCCAGCAGGGGGGAAACGACAGAAAACATTCAGTACTTC. Full variable domain (rest looked up from reference TRBV2 and TRBJ2-4): EPEVTQTPSHQVTQMGQEVILRCVPISNHLYFYWYRQILGQKVEFLVSFYNNEISEKSEIFDDQFSVERPDGSNFTLKIRSTKLEDSAMYFCASRGETTENIQYFGAGTRLSVL.

Regarding this clonotype: An end of the junction differs from the germline gene, which may be a read error. The chain links TRBV20-1 to TRBJ2-5, with 10 bases lining up with TRBD2. Per the germline V gene, CDR1 is DFQATT and CDR2 is SNEGSKA (reference sequence). The CDR3 spans 15 residues. CDR3 sequence reads: CSARDSSTSGETKYF. CDR3 DNA: TGCAGTGCTAGAGATTCAAGCACTAGCGGGGAGACCAAGTACTTC.

The chain uses TRBV5-1 and TRBJ2-2, with D possibly being TRBD2 (5 bases). Germline V gives CDR1 SGHRS, CDR2 YFSETQ. The CDR3 length is 15 residues. Trimming took 1 base from V and 0 from J, leaving 7 bases between them. The CDR3 reads CASSLQAANTGELFF. The CDR3, as DNA: TGCGCCAGCAGCTTGCAAGCGGCGAACACCGGGGAGCTGTTTTTT.

There are a few counts of this clonotype. The DNA for the CDR3 is TGTGCCAGCAGCTTAGCTGGGAGCGCAGGGTCATTAAGGTCACCCCTCCACTTT. Its translation is CASSLAGSAGSLRSPLHF. The rearrangement joins TRBV11-1 to TRBJ1-6, with D tentatively TRBD1 (5 bases). This CDR3 is built from 18 residues. Germline V gene data show CDR1 as SGHAT and CDR2 as FQDESV (reference sequence). V lost 0 bases and J lost 10, with 22 bases in between.